This T cell receptor (beta chain) was retrieved from a study of T cells in Graves' hyperthyroidism and ophthalmopathy. What was amplified from RNA transcripts were TCR beta CDR3 regions. The TCR CDR3 first-round RT-PCR relied on the HTBI primer set. Via MiXCR, TCRdb re-called the multiplex PCR reads, giving one row per CDR3 protein. The sample holds 300,000 to 400,000 distinct CDR3 sequences, 21% seen once. V lost 3 bases and J lost 2; bases outside the gene matches: 6. Germline CDR1 and CDR2: SGHAT and FQNNGV. The CDR3 loop spans 16 amino acids. Investigators excluded patients with uncontrolled infection, other autoimmune disease, pregnancy or lactation.

Sequenced sample: blood. The receptor was derived from a woman in her forties or fifties with Graves' hyperthyroidism. The rearrangement uses TRBV11-2 and TRBJ2-3; 9 bases fit TRBD2. This CDR3 reads CASSFDLAGLTDTQYF. CDR3 bases: TGTGCCAGCAGCTTCGATCTAGCGGGGCTCACAGATACGCAGTATTTT.